This TCR beta chain was captured in a study of identifying expanded T cells in peripheral blood. Study results and caveats: Differentially abundant clones: 0.95 to 1.5 between replicates, approximately 16 at 2 to 3 weeks, under 25 at four. Variance in clone template counts between roughly two-week samples significantly increased with total template count across all healthy donors.

Germline V gives CDR1 MGHDK, CDR2 SYGVNS. Germline trimming cut 7 bases from V and 4 bases from J; bases unmatched to any gene: 13. The CDR3 extends over 16 amino acids. As for this clone: The antigen is unknown.

TCRdb's table, derived via immunoSEQ multiplex PCR, lists solely in-frame clones and lacks some. The repertoire holds about 89,000 clones, with around 85% as singletons. Healthy donors had no documented immune events, such as infections, while sampled. The V and J genes are TRBV25-1 and TRBJ1-1; 9 bases agree with TRBD1. The sequencing input was blood. This TCR came from a person aged 18-70 years in good health. CDR3 amino acids: CASTHRTGVLGTEAFF. Here the CDR3 DNA reads TGTGCCAGCACTCATAGGACAGGGGTTTTGGGCACTGAAGCTTTCTTT.